One and the same sample provided the 3 T cell receptor beta chains below, sequenced in a study of blood T cell repertoires in COVID-19. TCRdb's copy holds only in-frame clones and misses some; the assay was immunoSEQ multiplex PCR. The sample holds about 20,000 clones; 75% to 90% are singletons and the top ten take roughly 3.1%. Sequencing used peripheral blood. These receptors originate from a human donor in a cohort sampled during active COVID-19.

The chain is built from TRBV4-1 and TRBJ2-7, with D possibly matching TRBD2 (6 bases). The germline V gene encodes CDR1 MGHRA and CDR2 YSYEKL. The CDR3 runs 17 residues. Between the trimmed V and J ends, which lost 0 bases and 4 bases, there was a span of 19 bases. CDR3 nucleotides: TGCGCCAGCAGCCAAGATCATACTAGCTCACCTCGATACGAGCAGTACTTC. It encodes CASSQDHTSSPRYEQYF.

This rearrangement joins TRBV12-3 or TRBV12-4 to TRBJ2-7; D is possibly TRBD1 (6 bases). This CDR3 has 13 residues. With 4 bases removed from V and 7 bases from J, the gap between germline ends came to 14 bases. CDR3 loop: CASSSRQVEEQYF. CDR3 DNA sequence: TGTGCCAGCAGTTCGAGACAGGTTGAAGAGCAGTACTTC.

The chain carries TRBV5-4 and TRBJ1-2; 7 positions agree with TRBD1. The length of the CDR3 is 15 residues. Germline assignment: CDR1 SGHNT and CDR2 YYREEE (reference sequence). V gave up 4 bases and J gave up 2 bases; unmatched junction bases: 8. The chain's CDR3 is CASSRGTEGNYGYTF. The CDR3 nucleotides are TGTGCCAGCAGCCGTGGGACAGAAGGGAACTATGGCTACACCTTC.